These 22 T cell receptor beta chains were all obtained from the same sample, sequenced in a study of blood T cell repertoires in COVID-19. The assay was immunoSEQ multiplex PCR, and TCRdb's table has in-frame clones only and misses some. This sample has some 97,000 clones, with 80% found just once. Input material: peripheral blood. The receptors derive from a man between 65 and 79 years old with active or convalescent COVID-19.

Only a few counts were recorded for this clone. The J gene is TRBJ1-5, the V gene TRBV27; tentatively, D is TRBD1 (6 bases). Trimming took off 6 bases at V and 2 bases at J, with 11 bases between the two ends. The CDR3 length is 14 residues. Germline V gene sequence: CDR1 MNHEY, CDR2 SMNVEV (reference sequence). CDR3 protein: CASRSGAGNQPQHF. DNA of the CDR3: TGTGCCAGCAGGTCAGGGGCGGGCAATCAGCCCCAGCATTTT.

V usage is TRBV4-1 and J usage is TRBJ2-1, with 7 positions matching TRBD2. CDR1 and CDR2 (germline): MGHRA, YSYEKL. V was clipped by 1 base and J by 1 base; unmatched bases: 1. This CDR3 has 15 residues. The CDR3, as DNA: TGCGCCAGCAGCCAAGGGGGGGGGTCCTACAATGAGCAGTTCTTC. Translating gives CASSQGGGSYNEQFF.

The chain combines TRBV12-3 or TRBV12-4 with TRBJ2-5; D is unclear. The CDR3 totals 13 residues. Trimming took off 5 bases at V and 3 bases at J, with 10 bases between the two ends. The CDR3 DNA follows: TGTGCCAGCAGTCCTACAGAGAAAGAGACCCAGTACTTC. Translating it yields CASSPTEKETQYF.

The chain recombines TRBV27 with TRBJ1-1, with D hard to call. Germline CDR1 is MNHEY and CDR2 is SMNVEV (reference sequence). This CDR3 contains 15 residues. V was cut by 5 bases and J by 0 bases, with 13 bases left in between. Here the CDR3 DNA reads TGTGCCAGCAGTGAGAGAGGCCGATTGAACACTGAAGCTTTCTTT. It is translated as CASSERGRLNTEAFF.

This clone was counted only a few times. The genes are TRBV15 and TRBJ1-5; D unclear. The germline CDR1 and CDR2 sequences are LNHNV and YYDKDF (reference sequence). This CDR3 has 14 residues. V lost 2 bases, J lost 4 bases, and 9 bases lay in between. CDR3 protein: CATSRMGVNQPQHF. CDR3 nucleotides: TGTGCCACCAGCAGAATGGGAGTAAATCAGCCCCAGCATTTT.

This clone has a single count. The chain joins TRBV9 to TRBJ2-7, with D perhaps TRBD1 (5 bases). CDR3 length equals 15 residues. Trimming pared 0 bases from V and 0 bases from J, leaving 10 bases between. The germline gives CDR1 SGDLS, CDR2 YYNGEE. CDR3 nucleotide sequence: TGTGCCAGCAGCGTAGGCGGCGGACACTCCTACGAGCAGTACTTC. This translates into CASSVGGGHSYEQYF. Full variable domain (remainder filled in from reference TRBV9 and TRBJ2-7): DSGVTQTPKHLITATGQRVTLRCSPRSGDLSVYWYQQSLDQGLQFLIQYYNGEERAKGNILERFSAQQFPDLHSELNLSSLELGDSALYFCASSVGGGHSYEQYFGPGTRLTVT.

This clone was seen just once. The chain employs TRBV6-5 and TRBJ2-1, with D perhaps TRBD2 (6 bases). Between the trimmed V and J ends, which lost 10 bases and 5 bases, there was a span of 15 bases. Germline lookup yields CDR1 MNHEY and CDR2 SVGAGI. The CDR3 runs to 13 residues. The CDR3 spells CATPGLLDNEQFF. The CDR3 bases are TGTGCCACCCCGGGACTCCTGGACAATGAGCAGTTCTTC.

This clone has only a few counts. The rearrangement links TRBV11-2 to TRBJ2-1; weak D call: TRBD1 (5 bases). Germline V CDR1 and CDR2: SGHAT, FQNNGV. The V gene lost 6 bases and the J gene lost 0 bases, with 12 bases spanning the gap. This CDR3 spans 15 amino acids. The CDR3 loop is CASSSTVSSYNEQFF. The CDR3 coding sequence is TGTGCCAGCAGTTCGACAGTTAGCTCCTACAATGAGCAGTTCTTC.

This clone occurred a few times. A read error may produce the germline difference seen at one junction end. The chain couples TRBV11-2 to TRBJ2-7; 7 nucleotides match TRBD1. The CDR3 has 15 residues. Germline CDR1 is SGHAT and CDR2 is FQNNGV. The CDR3: CASSLDKGQYYEQYF. CDR3 in DNA: TGTGCCAGCAGCCTAGATAAGGGACAGTACTACGAGCAGTACTTC.

The gene calls are TRBV3-1 (or the pseudogene TRBV3-2) and TRBJ1-4, with D possibly matching TRBD1 (5 bases). The ends were cut back, 0 bases at V and 5 bases at J, with 13 bases in the middle. Germline lookup yields CDR1 LGHDT and CDR2 YNNKEL (reference sequence). The CDR3 consists of 16 residues. The CDR3: CASSQDWAGSNEKLFF. In nucleotides, the CDR3 is TGTGCCAGCAGCCAAGATTGGGCAGGGTCCAATGAAAAACTGTTTTTT.

The chain employs TRBV25-1 and TRBJ2-3; possibly TRBD1 for D (5 bases). Germline V CDR1 and CDR2: MGHDK, SYGVNS. Trimming removed 6 bases from V and 0 bases from J, with 19 bases in between. The CDR3 has 17 residues. As DNA, the CDR3 is TGTGCCAGCAGCCAATCCCTCAGGGCCACTAGCACAGATACGCAGTATTTT. Translating it yields CASSQSLRATSTDTQYF.

The V call is TRBV3-1 (or the pseudogene TRBV3-2), the J call TRBJ1-1; 8 nucleotides line up with TRBD1. This CDR3 has 17 amino acids. V lost 0 bases to trimming and J lost 1 base; unmatched junction nucleotides: 7. The germline V gene has CDR1 LGHDT and CDR2 YNNKEL (reference sequence). The CDR3 loop reads CASSQDPPQGANTEAFF. The DNA for the CDR3 is TGTGCCAGCAGCCAAGATCCCCCTCAGGGGGCGAACACTGAAGCTTTCTTT.

V gene TRBV7-2 combines with J gene TRBJ2-5; tentative D call: TRBD1 (6 bases). The CDR3 covers 16 residues. Trimming shortened V by 4 bases and J by 4 bases, and 19 bases separated the two germline ends. Per the germline V gene, CDR1 is SGHTA and CDR2 is FQGNSA. The CDR3 is CASSYAFRGEGETQYF. CDR3 bases: TGTGCCAGCAGCTATGCTTTCAGGGGAGAGGGAGAGACCCAGTACTTC.

The chain combines TRBV7-8 with TRBJ1-5; possibly TRBD1 for D (5 bases). This CDR3 contains 14 residues. V gave up 3 bases and J gave up 4 bases, with 10 bases separating them. Germline V CDR1 and CDR2: SGHVS, FQNEAQ. The CDR3 reads CASSFIPGNQPQHF. The CDR3 nucleotides are TGTGCCAGCAGCTTCATTCCAGGGAATCAGCCCCAGCATTTT.

Only a few counts were recorded for this clone. The gene calls are TRBV4-3 and TRBJ1-6; 10 nucleotides align to TRBD1. This CDR3 comprises 16 residues. CDR1 is LGHNA, CDR2 YSLEER, per germline. V was clipped by 3 bases and J by 5 bases; unmatched bases: 4. CDR3 sequence reads: CASSQGTGENNSPLHF. The CDR3 nucleotides read TGCGCCAGCAGCCAGGGGACAGGGGAAAATAATTCACCCCTCCACTTT.

J is TRBJ1-5 and V is TRBV16; D remains ambiguous. Germline-derived CDR1 and CDR2 are KGHSY and FQNENV. Trimming shortened V by 3 bases and J by 4 bases, and 4 bases separated the two germline ends. The CDR3 has 12 residues. In DNA form, the CDR3 reads TGTGCCAGCAGCCAGCTAAATCAGCCCCAGCATTTT. Its translation: CASSQLNQPQHF.

The genes are TRBV2 and TRBJ2-7; 7 positions agree with TRBD2. Germline CDR1 reads SNHLY; CDR2 reads FYNNEI. The CDR3 sequence is 14 residues long. V was clipped by 7 bases and J by 0 bases; unmatched bases: 6. In DNA, the CDR3 is TGTGCCAGCACCGTTAGCGGGCTCTCCTACGAGCAGTACTTC. Translating it yields CASTVSGLSYEQYF.

The chain employs TRBV6-2 or TRBV6-3 and TRBJ2-2; D unclear. CDR1 and CDR2 from the germline V gene are MNHEY and SVGEGT. Between the trimmed V and J ends, which lost 2 bases and 7 bases, there was a span of 8 bases. The CDR3 has 13 residues. Here the CDR3 DNA reads TGTGCCAGCAGTTACGCGCTCGGCGGGGAGCTGTTTTTT. It specifies CASSYALGGELFF.

The rearrangement joins TRBV24-1 to TRBJ1-5; 9 positions agree with TRBD1. The J segment lost 6 bases and the V segment lost 3 bases, leaving 2 bases of the junction unmatched. CDR3 size: 14 residues. From germline, CDR1 is KGHDR and CDR2 SFDVKD. DNA for the CDR3: TGTGCCACCAGTGATACAGGGGGCCCTCAGCCCCAGCATTTT. It codes for CATSDTGGPQPQHF.

This clone was recorded only once. The chain has TRBV28 and TRBJ1-2; D is perhaps TRBD1 (5 bases). This CDR3 region has 17 residues. Germline loops: CDR1 MDHEN, CDR2 SYDVKM. The V end was cut by 2 bases, the J end by 4 bases, with 20 bases between. As DNA, the CDR3 is TGTGCCAGCAGTTTAACGCAGGGTGGGGCGCGGATCTATGGCTACACCTTC. This sequence encodes CASSLTQGGARIYGYTF.

At least ten counts were recorded for this clone. J is TRBJ2-7 and V is TRBV5-5; D gene uncertain. Germline CDR1 SGHKS, CDR2 YYEKEE (reference sequence). V was shortened by 5 bases and J by 4 bases, with 10 bases between the two germline ends. This CDR3 is 12 amino acids long. The CDR3 is CASRLESYEQYF. CDR3 coding DNA: TGTGCCAGCAGACTCGAGAGTTACGAGCAGTACTTC.

J is TRBJ1-1 and V is TRBV7-9; D unresolved. Germline CDR1 reads SEHNR; CDR2 reads FQNEAQ (reference sequence). V shed 1 base and J shed 3 bases, with 12 bases lying between them. CDR3 length: 15 residues. The CDR3 coding sequence is TGTGCCAGCAGCTTAGGAGGGAGCAAGGACACTGAAGCTTTCTTT. Translation gives CASSLGGSKDTEAFF. The variable domain in full, with the rest retrieved from reference TRBV7-9 and TRBJ1-1, is DTGVSQNPRHKITKRGQNVTFRCDPISEHNRLYWYRQTLGQGPEFLTYFQNEAQLEKSRLLSDRFSAERPKGSFSTLEIQRTEQGDSAMYLCASSLGGSKDTEAFFGQGTRLTVV.